This T cell receptor beta chain was retrieved from a study of T-cell memory formation after mild COVID-19. The CDR3 has 14 amino acids. In germline, CDR1 is MNHEY, CDR2 SMNVEV (reference sequence). The V and J ends lost 6 bases and 5 bases respectively, with 14 bases between them. This clonotype was counted only a few times. TCRdb processed the 5' RACE reads anew with MiXCR; each CDR3 protein has one entry. The sample lists about 350,000 distinct CDR3 sequences; about 13% were seen once. The chain joins TRBV27 to TRBJ2-1; maybe TRBD1 (7 bases). Material: PBMCs or a T cell subset sorted from them (not recorded which). This TCR came from a man between 18 and 35 years old who had mild COVID-19 (a few samples of this study predate the infection). Cell type and time point are not known. CDR3 nucleotide sequence: TGTGCCAGCAGGCTGGGGGGACAGAACAATGAGCAGTTCTTC. It specifies CASRLGGQNNEQFF.